A single sample is the source of the 25 T cell receptor beta chains below, sequenced in a study of blood T cells in healthy people across ages. Alongside a J-beta primer mix, a sample-barcoded 5' primer served in a second PCR lasting roughly 6 to 12 cycles. TCRdb passed the 5' RACE reads through MiXCR, listing each CDR3 protein once. The sample yields about 970,000 distinct CDR3 sequences, roughly 51% seen once. Sequences were obtained from blood. Receptor source: an older woman in good health.

This chain links TRBV20-1 with TRBJ2-7; 7 bases map to TRBD2. With 5 bases clipped from V and 2 bases from J, the junction kept 12 bases outside the gene matches. The CDR3 runs to 15 residues. The germline V gene encodes CDR1 DFQATT and CDR2 SNEGSKA (reference sequence). The CDR3 sequence: CSAGGFGLDPYEQYF. CDR3 DNA sequence: TGCAGTGCTGGGGGATTCGGACTAGACCCCTACGAGCAGTACTTC.

This chain uses TRBV28 with TRBJ2-7; D perhaps matches TRBD1 (6 bases). The CDR3 covers 14 residues. Looked up from germline, CDR1 is MDHEN and CDR2 is SYDVKM. V lost 3 bases and J lost 3, with 12 bases in between. This chain's CDR3 is CASSLVRGVYEQYF. As DNA, the CDR3 is TGTGCCAGCAGTTTGGTCAGGGGAGTCTACGAGCAGTACTTC.

This clonotype has a handful of counts. V usage is TRBV18 and J usage is TRBJ1-1; TRBD1 is a possible D gene (5 bases). Germline lookup yields CDR1 KGHSH and CDR2 LQKENI. The CDR3 extends over 13 amino acids. The ends were cut back, 8 bases at V and 1 base at J, with 11 bases in the middle. The CDR3 nucleotides read TGTGCCAGCCACCAGGGACCGAACACTGAAGCTTTCTTT. Residues: CASHQGPNTEAFF. Supplemented by reference TRBV18 and TRBJ1-1, the full variable domain reads NAGVMQNPRHLVRRRGQEARLRCSPMKGHSHVYWYRQLPEEGLKFMVYLQKENIIDESGMPKERFSAEFPKEGPSILRIQQVVRGDSAAYFCASHQGPNTEAFFGQGTRLTVV.

The chain uses TRBV29-1 and TRBJ2-5, with 7 positions matching TRBD2. This CDR3 comprises 12 residues. Germline CDR1 and CDR2: SQVTM and ANQGSEA. Germline trimming cut 7 bases from V and 2 bases from J; bases unmatched to any gene: 4. The CDR3 protein is CSGGRAQETQYF. In nucleotides, the CDR3 is TGCAGCGGGGGGAGGGCACAAGAGACCCAGTACTTC.

The chain has TRBV11-2 and TRBJ2-7; D remains unclear. Germline-derived CDR1 and CDR2 are SGHAT and FQNNGV. V lost 5 bases, J lost 3 bases, and 20 bases lay in between. The CDR3 length is 16 residues. The CDR3 DNA follows: TGTGCCAGCAGCAGGCCTGGGATAGGGTCCGGCTACGAGCAGTACTTC. This translates into CASSRPGIGSGYEQYF.

This clonotype appeared a few times. The chain is built from TRBV20-1 and TRBJ1-1; no definite D call. The germline V gene encodes CDR1 DFQATT and CDR2 SNEGSKA (reference sequence). The CDR3 runs to 13 residues. Trimming removed 2 bases from V and 6 bases from J, with 13 bases in between. The CDR3 coding sequence is TGCAGTGCTAGATCTGGGCATTTCTCTGAAGCTTTCTTT. It is translated as CSARSGHFSEAFF.

In this sample, this clonotype turned up a few times. This chain links TRBV10-3 with TRBJ2-3; TRBD1 aligns across 7 bases. The CDR3 runs 12 residues. Germline lookup yields CDR1 ENHRY and CDR2 SYGVKD. V shed 2 bases, J shed 12 bases, and the junction held 5 bases outside the gene matches. Here the CDR3 DNA reads TGTGCCATCAGTGAGGGGGACAGAGCACAGTATTTT. Its protein product is CAISEGDRAQYF.

The genes are TRBV28 and TRBJ2-5, with 11 bases identical to TRBD2. Germline V gene lookup returns CDR1 MDHEN and CDR2 SYDVKM. This CDR3 contains 16 residues. Losses at the gene ends were 6 bases for V and 2 bases for J; bases not matched to a gene: 8. The CDR3 region is CASRGMGLADQETQYF. CDR3 nucleotide sequence: TGTGCCAGCAGGGGGATGGGACTAGCGGATCAAGAGACCCAGTACTTC.

The chain links TRBV5-6 to TRBJ2-5, with D uncertain. The CDR3 runs to 14 residues. The germline V and J ends were trimmed by 2 bases and 4 bases, with 12 bases remaining between them. The germline CDR1 and CDR2 sequences are SGHDT and YYEEEE. DNA for the CDR3: TGTGCCAGCAGCTTAAGAAGGACGGGAGAGACCCAGTACTTC. Amino acid sequence: CASSLRRTGETQYF. The full variable domain, in which reference TRBV5-6 and TRBJ2-5 provide the parts outside the CDR3, is DAGVTQSPTHLIKTRGQQVTLRCSPKSGHDTVSWYQQALGQGPQFIFQYYEEEERQRGNFPDRFSGHQFPNYSSELNVNALLLGDSALYLCASSLRRTGETQYFGPGTRLLVL.

V gene TRBV25-1 combines with J gene TRBJ2-7; 9 nucleotides match TRBD2. The assigned J gene may be wrong: the sequence end matches TRBJ2-5 better. From germline, CDR1 is MGHDK and CDR2 SYGVNS. This CDR3 is 16 amino acids long. Here the CDR3 reads CASSESFSGRIETQYF. DNA of the CDR3: TGTGCCAGCAGTGAATCGTTTAGCGGGAGAATAGAGACCCAGTACTTC.

This sequence joins TRBV27 and TRBJ2-5; D is perhaps TRBD1 (5 bases). Germline lookup yields CDR1 MNHEY and CDR2 SMNVEV (reference sequence). Trimming shortened V by 2 bases and J by 5 bases, and 12 bases separated the two germline ends. The CDR3 loop spans 14 amino acids. The CDR3 sequence: CASSLQGAVETQYF. The CDR3 DNA reads as TGTGCCAGCAGTTTACAGGGCGCAGTTGAGACCCAGTACTTC.

As regards this clonotype: This may be a read error: a much more frequent sequence differs by one nucleotide. The chain recombines TRBV7-8 with TRBJ2-5, with a weak D call TRBD2 (6 bases). The CDR3 contains 15 residues. From germline, CDR1 is SGHVS and CDR2 FQNEAQ. The CDR3 bases are TGTCCCAGCAGCTTAGTCACCGGGAGTGATGAGACCCAGTACTTC. Protein product: CPSSLVTGSDETQYF.

The chain employs TRBV20-1 and TRBJ2-3; D not resolved. The V end was cut by 2 bases, the J end by 1 base, with 10 bases between. The CDR3 has 14 amino acids. CDR1 is DFQATT, CDR2 SNEGSKA, per germline (reference sequence). CDR3 sequence (DNA): TGCAGTGCTAGACCCTTCCGGGGCACAGATACGCAGTATTTT. Amino acid sequence: CSARPFRGTDTQYF.

The chain couples TRBV20-1 to TRBJ2-7; D is tentatively TRBD1 or TRBD2 (6 bases each). Germline-derived CDR1 and CDR2 are DFQATT and SNEGSKA (reference sequence). The V and J ends lost 1 base and 2 bases respectively, with 15 bases between them. The CDR3 is made up of 15 amino acids. The DNA of the CDR3 is TGCAGTGCTAGAGCGGGGGTTGGGGGCCCCTACGAGCAGTACTTC. Its translation is CSARAGVGGPYEQYF.

This clonotype appeared a few times. The V gene is TRBV27, the J gene TRBJ2-1, with D maybe TRBD1 (5 bases). The CDR3 is made up of 14 amino acids. V was clipped by 4 bases and J by 10 bases, with 17 bases between them. Germline V gives CDR1 MNHEY, CDR2 SMNVEV (reference sequence). CDR3 in DNA: TGTGCCAGCAGTTCATTCAGGGTGTATAGGGAGCAGTTCTTC. It translates to CASSSFRVYREQFF.

Comments on this clonotype: This may be a read error, as it is one base from a much larger clone. This sequence joins TRBV3-1 and TRBJ2-7; D gene ambiguous. The last part of the DNA fits TRBJ2-5 better; the J call may be wrong. Germline V gives CDR1 LGHDT, CDR2 YNNKEL (reference sequence). The CDR3 covers 15 residues. The CDR3 is CASSLGRSVEETQYF. The CDR3 coding sequence is TGTGCCAGCAGCCTTGGGCGGTCAGTTGAGGAGACCCAGTACTTC.

This chain connects TRBV29-1 to TRBJ2-2; D may correspond to TRBD1 or TRBD2 (5 bases each). The CDR3 runs 14 residues. V was cut by 7 bases and J by 4 bases, with 16 bases left in between. The germline gives CDR1 SQVTM, CDR2 ANQGSEA. CDR3 region: CSASGPSGTGELFF. DNA for the CDR3: TGCAGCGCCTCGGGACCTTCGGGCACCGGGGAGCTGTTTTTT.

V usage is TRBV11-2 and J usage is TRBJ2-3; 9 bases agree with TRBD2. The V segment lost 5 bases and the J segment 3 bases; nucleotides outside the gene matches: 9. This CDR3 contains 16 residues. Germline V gives CDR1 SGHAT, CDR2 FQNNGV. The CDR3 DNA reads TGTGCCAGCAGCGCCTTAGCGGGGGCCTCAACAGATACGCAGTATTTT. This translates into CASSALAGASTDTQYF.

This clonotype was seen repeatedly, ten times or more. The chain links TRBV5-1 to TRBJ2-3, with D perhaps given as TRBD1 or TRBD2 (5 bases each). V shed 4 bases and J shed 1 base, with 10 bases lying between them. The CDR3 is 14 residues long. Germline CDR1 SGHRS, CDR2 YFSETQ. The CDR3 protein is CASSPGPGTDTQYF. The CDR3 bases are TGCGCCAGCAGCCCGGGACCGGGCACAGATACGCAGTATTTT.

The chain employs TRBV10-3 and TRBJ1-2; D ambiguous. CDR1 is ENHRY and CDR2 is SYGVKD in the germline V gene. V was trimmed by 3 bases and J by 7 bases, leaving 9 bases between them. This CDR3 has 12 amino acids. CDR3 DNA sequence: TGTGCCATCAGTGACCAGATCGGTGGCTACACCTTC. Its translation: CAISDQIGGYTF.

The chain combines TRBV20-1 with TRBJ2-7, with TRBD1 matching over 9 bases. Germline trimming cut 5 bases from V and 5 bases from J; bases unmatched to any gene: 16. The CDR3 length is 16 residues. Germline V gene lookup returns CDR1 DFQATT and CDR2 SNEGSKA (reference sequence). The CDR3 sequence: CSAHPITGTGWHEQYF. In nucleotides, the CDR3 is TGCAGTGCTCACCCTATTACCGGGACAGGGTGGCACGAGCAGTACTTC.

The chain uses TRBV4-2 and TRBJ2-7, with a possible D match to TRBD2 (5 bases). CDR1 and CDR2 from the germline V gene are LGHNA and YNFKEQ. The V gene lost 0 bases and the J gene lost 0 bases, with 12 bases spanning the gap. The CDR3 is made up of 16 amino acids. The CDR3 DNA is TGTGCCAGCAGCCAAGATGTTGGCGGGTTCTCCTACGAGCAGTACTTC. It translates to CASSQDVGGFSYEQYF.

This chain joins TRBV29-1 and TRBJ1-4; 7 positions match TRBD1. Germline-derived CDR1 and CDR2 are SQVTM and ANQGSEA. Germline trimming cut 5 bases from V and 8 bases from J; bases unmatched to any gene: 8. The CDR3 has 13 residues. This CDR3 reads CSVTDRDSEKLFF. The CDR3, as DNA: TGCAGCGTTACTGACAGGGACAGCGAAAAACTGTTTTTT.

The chain recombines TRBV6-5 with TRBJ1-6; D is undetermined. V gave up 4 bases and J gave up 10 bases, with 14 bases separating them. The CDR3 consists of 14 residues. From germline, CDR1 is MNHEY and CDR2 SVGAGI. The CDR3, as DNA: TGTGCCAGCAGTTCACCTACTAGGAGGTCACCCCTCCACTTT. It codes for CASSSPTRRSPLHF.

This clonotype was counted only a few times. V and J are TRBV10-3 and TRBJ2-7; 15 bases are shared with TRBD2. The CDR3 has 18 amino acids. Unmatched junction bases numbered 8, after V lost 5 bases and J lost 0 bases. Looked up from germline, CDR1 is ENHRY and CDR2 is SYGVKD. CDR3 amino acids: CAISTGTSGRTSSYEQYF. Written as DNA, the CDR3 is TGTGCCATCAGTACCGGGACTAGCGGGAGGACAAGCTCCTACGAGCAGTACTTC.